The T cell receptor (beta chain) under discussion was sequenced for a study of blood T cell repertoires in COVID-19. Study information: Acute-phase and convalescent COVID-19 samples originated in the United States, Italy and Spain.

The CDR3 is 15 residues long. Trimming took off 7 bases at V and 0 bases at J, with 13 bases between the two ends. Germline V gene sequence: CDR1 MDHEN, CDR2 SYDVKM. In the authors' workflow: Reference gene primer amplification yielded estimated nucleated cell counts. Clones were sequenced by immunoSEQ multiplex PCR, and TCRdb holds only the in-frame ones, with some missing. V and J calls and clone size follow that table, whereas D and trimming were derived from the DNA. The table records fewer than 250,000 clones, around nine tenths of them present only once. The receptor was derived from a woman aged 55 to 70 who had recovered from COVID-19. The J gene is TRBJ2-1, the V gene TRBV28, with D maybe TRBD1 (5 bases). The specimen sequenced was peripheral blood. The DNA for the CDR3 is TGTGCCAGCATAACGGCTCAGGGCTCCTACAATGAGCAGTTCTTC. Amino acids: CASITAQGSYNEQFF.